The T cell receptor beta chain described here comes from a study of blood T cells in healthy people across ages. Study-level findings and limits: The lack of PBMC sorting stopped any conclusive naive versus antigen-experienced comparison. Significant beta diversity loss was already apparent by age about 39, declining roughly linearly. Samples with more naive T cells showed higher observed beta diversity. Diversity figures based on one million T cells were deemed too low.

Germline assignment: CDR1 SGHRS and CDR2 YFSETQ. The CDR3 covers 17 residues. On this clonotype itself: Antigen unknown.

Primers used in a second PCR of roughly 7 to 12 cycles were a sample-barcoded 5' primer and a J-beta primer mix. Each CDR3 protein is one row after TCRdb ran MiXCR on the 5' RACE reads. The data contain hundreds of thousands of distinct CDR3 sequences, more than 40% of them singletons. Material: blood. V and J are TRBV5-1 and TRBJ2-1; 7 bases align to TRBD2. The J call may be faulty, since TRBJ2-7 better matches the DNA end. The TCR was taken from a man aged 55 to 70 in good health. This CDR3 reads CASSSRGGGDSYNEQYF. Written as DNA, the CDR3 is TGCGCCAGCAGCTCGAGGGGCGGGGGTGACTCCTACAATGAGCAGTACTTC.